This is a list of T cell receptor beta chains from one sample in a study of beta chain features in type 1 diabetes. Some clones are missing from TCRdb's copy, which holds only in-frame ones; the method was immunoSEQ multiplex PCR. The table records around 340,000 clones, roughly a fifth of them present only once. The sample was naive CD4+ T cells from blood. Receptors originate from a woman aged 18 to 35 in good health. The CDR3 runs from the conserved cysteine through the conserved F or W. A D gene is named only where the DNA matches it firmly. Some rows mark clone size as missing; the rest say once, few, many or name a class of expanded clone.

abundance	len	v_gene	d_gene	j_gene	CDR3nt	CDR3aa
few	13	TRBV5-1	.	TRBJ1-1	TGCGCCAGCAGCTTGGTGGAGGACACTGAAGCTTTCTTT	CASSLVEDTEAFF
.	16	TRBV18	TRBD1	TRBJ1-5	TGTGCCAGCTCAGCTGGACAGGGACGAAGCAATCAGCCCCAGCATTTT	CASSAGQGRSNQPQHF
few	16	TRBV9	TRBD1	TRBJ2-2	TGTGCCAGCAGCTCCAGGACAGGGACGAACACCGGGGAGCTGTTTTTT	CASSSRTGTNTGELFF
few	15	TRBV15	TRBD2	TRBJ2-7	TGTGCCACCAGCAGAGATTTACAGCGGGACTACGAGCAGTACTTC	CATSRDLQRDYEQYF
.	13	TRBV2	.	TRBJ1-2	TGTGCCAGCAGCGCCGGGACTGGAGGTGGCTACACCTTC	CASSAGTGGGYTF
.	14	TRBV19	TRBD2	TRBJ2-7	TGTGCCAGTAGTAGGGCTAGCGGGAGGTACGAGCAGTACTTC	CASSRASGRYEQYF
.	13	TRBV11-3	TRBD1	TRBJ1-1	TGTGCCAGCAGAAGACAGGGCATCACTGAAGCTTTCTTT	CASRRQGITEAFF
few	11	TRBV7-2	.	TRBJ1-1	TGTGCCAGCAGCCTGTACACTGAAGCTTTCTTT	CASSLYTEAFF
few	15	TRBV30	TRBD2	TRBJ2-5	TGTGCCTGGAGTGTAGGGTGGGAGGGCCCGAAGACCCAGTACTTC	CAWSVGWEGPKTQYF
few	16	TRBV9	.	TRBJ2-3	TGTGCCAGCAGCGTACGGGGGGCTCAGGTAGCAGATACGCAGTATTTT	CASSVRGAQVADTQYF
few	14	TRBV5-1	.	TRBJ2-5	TGCGCCAGCAGCTCTGGACCAGGAGGGGAGACCCAGTACTTC	CASSSGPGGETQYF
.	16	TRBV7-3	TRBD2	TRBJ2-1	TGTGCCAGCAGCCCCCCAACTAGCGGAGTTTCGAATGAGCAGTTCTTC	CASSPPTSGVSNEQFF
few	14	TRBV30	TRBD1	TRBJ1-5	TGTGCCTGGAGCGAGGGACAGGGAGATCAGCCCCAGCATTTT	CAWSEGQGDQPQHF
.	10	TRBV7-4	TRBD1	TRBJ1-2	TGTGCCAGCAGCGTGGGACAGCCGCACTTC	CASSVGQPHF
few	12	TRBV30	.	TRBJ2-1	TGTGCCTGGAGTGCCACCGTAAGCGAGCAGTTCTTC	CAWSATVSEQFF
few	12	TRBV30	.	TRBJ1-1	TGTGCCTGGAGGCCGCGGGGAACTGAAGCTTTCTTT	CAWRPRGTEAFF
few	15	TRBV30	.	TRBJ1-1	TGTGCCTGGAGTGTACGGGGGAATATGAACACTGAAGCTTTCTTT	CAWSVRGNMNTEAFF
.	15	TRBV23-1	TRBD2	TRBJ2-7	TGCGCCAGCAGTCCGGCGGGAGGGGCTCGGAACGAGCAGTACTTC	CASSPAGGARNEQYF
.	11	TRBV28	.	TRBJ2-7	TGTGCCAGCAGCCCTAACTACGAGCAGTACTTC	CASSPNYEQYF
.	16	TRBV11-2	.	TRBJ2-2	TGTGCCAGCACCTCCGGGACTCTCTGGGAAACCGGGGAGCTGTTTTTT	CASTSGTLWETGELFF
few	14	TRBV5-1	TRBD1	TRBJ1-4	TGCGCCAGCAGCTTCGGGACAGGGAACGAAAAACTGTTTTTT	CASSFGTGNEKLFF
.	13	TRBV18	.	TRBJ1-5	TGTGCCAGCTCACCGGGCGAAGATCAGCCCCAGCATTTT	CASSPGEDQPQHF
.	12	TRBV5-4	TRBD1	TRBJ1-1	TGTGCCAGCAGCTTAAACAGGGGTGAAGCTTTCTTT	CASSLNRGEAFF
.	16	TRBV5-6	TRBD1	TRBJ1-2	TGTGCCAGCAGCTTGGCCCTACAGGGGGCGGACTATGGCTACACCTTC	CASSLALQGADYGYTF
.	17	TRBV19	TRBD1	TRBJ2-6	TGTGCCAGTAGTATCCCCCGGGACAGCTCTGGGGCCAACGTCCTGACTTTC	CASSIPRDSSGANVLTF